Listed here are 9 T cell receptor beta chains from one sample, sequenced in a study of blood T cell repertoires in COVID-19. Some clones are missing from TCRdb's copy, which holds only in-frame ones; the method was immunoSEQ multiplex PCR. The table includes fewer than 350,000 clones, 70% to 90% detected once. The sequenced sample consisted of PBMCs or T cells enriched from blood (not recorded which). The receptors stem from a woman aged 40 to 50 who had recovered from COVID-19.

This clone appeared a single time. The chain joins TRBV27 to TRBJ2-1; 8 bases line up with TRBD2. Germline-derived CDR1 and CDR2 are MNHEY and SMNVEV (reference sequence). Trimming cost V 0 bases and J 4 bases; bases outside gene matches: 8. CDR3 length equals 17 residues. The CDR3 protein is CASSLSRGRTTYNEQFF. The CDR3, as DNA: TGTGCCAGCAGTTTATCTCGCGGGAGGACCACTTACAATGAGCAGTTCTTC.

The V gene is TRBV4-3, the J gene TRBJ2-7, with 10 nucleotides matching TRBD2. The germline V gene encodes CDR1 LGHNA and CDR2 YSLEER. The V and J ends lost 0 bases and 1 base, in that order; junction bases with no gene match: 12. The CDR3 length is 19 residues. The CDR3 sequence: CASSQDGGALAGGSYEQYF. The CDR3 bases are TGCGCCAGCAGCCAAGACGGTGGGGCCTTAGCGGGAGGTTCCTACGAGCAGTACTTC.

The V and J genes are TRBV5-1 and TRBJ2-5; a weak D match, TRBD2 (7 bases). This CDR3 is built from 14 residues. Germline CDR1 SGHRS, CDR2 YFSETQ. Trimming took 1 base from V and 5 from J, leaving 12 bases between them. The CDR3 reads CASSLRGRVETQYF. Here the CDR3 DNA reads TGCGCCAGCAGCTTGAGGGGGAGGGTTGAGACCCAGTACTTC.

This chain joins TRBV7-8 and TRBJ2-1; 14 nucleotides match TRBD2. Trimming removed 1 base from V and 6 bases from J; junction bases left unmatched: 14. CDR3 length: 20 residues. Germline loops: CDR1 SGHVS, CDR2 FQNEAQ. The CDR3 DNA is TGTGCCAGCAGCTTAGAGATTGCGGGACTAGCGGGAGTTAGTGCCAATGAGCAGTTCTTC. This codes for CASSLEIAGLAGVSANEQFF.

This clone occurred once. The chain uses TRBV5-5 and TRBJ2-5, with 9 bases aligning to TRBD1. Germline CDR1 and CDR2: SGHKS and YYEKEE (reference sequence). After removal of 2 bases from V and 2 bases from J, the junction contained 7 bases not matched to a gene. This CDR3 comprises 16 residues. CDR3: CASSFTQGANQETQYF. Written as DNA, the CDR3 is TGTGCCAGCAGCTTCACACAGGGGGCTAATCAAGAGACCCAGTACTTC.

The table lists this clone with a count of one. The chain joins TRBV7-9 to TRBJ1-2, with unresolved D. CDR3 length equals 14 residues. Germline V gene data show CDR1 as SEHNR and CDR2 as FQNEAQ (reference sequence). Trimming took 1 base from V and 2 from J, leaving 8 bases between them. The CDR3 reads CASSLGAGNYGYTF. The DNA for the CDR3 is TGTGCCAGCAGCTTAGGTGCGGGGAACTATGGCTACACCTTC.

The chain uses TRBV2 and TRBJ2-3; possibly TRBD2 for D (6 bases). Germline values: CDR1 SNHLY, CDR2 FYNNEI. V was pared by 6 bases and J by 0 bases, with 13 bases between. The CDR3 sequence is 15 residues long. The CDR3 DNA is TGTGCCAGCAGCCAACTAGCAATTAGCACAGATACGCAGTATTTT. Encoded protein: CASSQLAISTDTQYF.

The chain has TRBV29-1 and TRBJ2-7; tentative D call: TRBD1 (5 bases). Germline values: CDR1 SQVTM, CDR2 ANQGSEA. V lost 4 bases to trimming and J lost 0 bases, with 7 bases between them. The CDR3 consists of 12 residues. CDR3 residues: CSVVRGSYEQYF. The CDR3 DNA reads TGCAGCGTTGTAAGGGGCTCCTACGAGCAGTACTTC.

In this sample, this clone turned up a few times. The chain carries TRBV27 and TRBJ2-4, with a possible D match to TRBD1 (6 bases). The CDR3 totals 13 residues. Per germline, CDR1 MNHEY and CDR2 SMNVEV (reference sequence). Trimming left V 6 bases short and J 8 bases short, with 14 bases between. This CDR3 reads CASRMSGDHIQYF. The CDR3 coding sequence is TGTGCCAGCAGGATGTCAGGGGATCACATTCAGTACTTC.